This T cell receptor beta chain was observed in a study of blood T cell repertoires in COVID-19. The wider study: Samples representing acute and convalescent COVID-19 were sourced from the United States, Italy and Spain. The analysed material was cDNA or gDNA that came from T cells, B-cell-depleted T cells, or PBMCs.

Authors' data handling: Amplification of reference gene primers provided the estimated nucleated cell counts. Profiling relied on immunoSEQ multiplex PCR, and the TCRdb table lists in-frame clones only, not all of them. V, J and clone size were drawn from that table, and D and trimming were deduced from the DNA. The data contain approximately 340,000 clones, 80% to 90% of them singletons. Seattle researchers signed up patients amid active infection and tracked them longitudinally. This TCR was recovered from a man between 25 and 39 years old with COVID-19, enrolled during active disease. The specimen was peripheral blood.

In nucleotides, the CDR3 is TGTGCCAGCAGTTACCTGACAGGGAAATACGAGCAGTACTTC. Amino acids: CASSYLTGKYEQYF. The chain is built from TRBV6-5 and TRBJ2-7; TRBD1 matches at 7 bases. CDR1 and CDR2 from the germline V gene are MNHEY and SVGAGI. Losses at the gene ends were 2 bases for V and 4 bases for J; bases not matched to a gene: 5. The CDR3 runs 14 residues.